The clone carrying this TCR beta chain was picked up many times. The sample is drawn from a study of T cells in Graves' hyperthyroidism and ophthalmopathy. Researchers took RNA transcripts and amplified the TCR beta CDR3 regions from them. First-round RT-PCR with HTBI primers amplified the TCR CDR3 region. MiXCR, run by TCRdb on the multiplex PCR reads, gives a single entry per CDR3 protein. The table lists nearly 600,000 distinct CDR3 sequences, roughly 13% of them singletons. The CDR3 contains 11 residues. Germline-derived CDR1 and CDR2 are SGHTA and FQGNSA. Deletions cut 1 base from V and 9 bases from J, with 6 bases between.

V is TRBV7-2 and J is TRBJ1-1; D gene unclear. The clonotype comes from a woman younger than 45 with Graves' hyperthyroidism that later progressed to Graves' ophthalmopathy. The sequenced material came from blood. CDR3 in DNA: TGTGCCAGCAGCTTAGGGGAACAAGCTTTCTTT. It specifies CASSLGEQAFF.